The clone carrying this T cell receptor beta chain has only a few counts. Germline trimming cut 7 bases from V and 4 bases from J; bases unmatched to any gene: 9. The CDR3 spans 15 residues. This record belongs to a study of T-cell reconstitution after alpha-beta-depleted transplantation in children. The TCRbeta library incorporated unique molecular identifiers. TCRdb reprocessed the PCR reads via MiXCR and lists one record per CDR3 protein. Altogether more than 300,000 distinct CDR3 sequences are present, around 15% being singletons, with the ten largest covering 35% to 50%. Sequenced material: PBMCs, mostly from graft donor cells, taken 360 days after TCRalphabeta/CD19-depleted stem cell transplant. This clonotype was obtained from a male patient under 10 years old who had a stem cell transplant for acute lymphoblastic leukemia, so the T cells may come from the graft donor. The V gene is TRBV12-3 or TRBV12-4, the J gene TRBJ2-5, with TRBD2 identical over 10 bases. The CDR3 DNA is TGTGCCAGCATCTTGGGACTAGCGAGGGGAGAGACCCAGTACTTC. Its translation is CASILGLARGETQYF.